These 11 T cell receptor beta chains were all obtained from the same sample, sequenced in a study of vaccination and CD4 T cells after COVID-19. As to treatment: approximately nine-day PBMC culture with coronavirus spike peptide pools or control peptides (ViraFEST assay). The Oncomine TCR Beta short-read assay was what sequenced the DNA obtained from cultured CD4+ T cells. TCRdb called the PCR reads again in MiXCR, with one record for every CDR3 protein. The sample lists 8,500 to 11,000 distinct CDR3 sequences, roughly two thirds seen once, with roughly 29% in the top ten. No antigen is known for these receptors. Sequenced input: CD4+ T cells from blood, cultured in vitro. The receptors were gathered from a human donor who had recovered from COVID-19.

The V and J genes are TRBV24-1 and TRBJ2-3, with 7 bases aligning to TRBD1. Germline CDR1 KGHDR, CDR2 SFDVKD. J lost 4 bases, V lost 2 bases, and 8 bases had no gene match. This CDR3 spans 16 amino acids. The CDR3 DNA follows: TGTGCCACCAGTGATTCGACAGGGTTGTTGGCAGATACGCAGTATTTT. Translating gives CATSDSTGLLADTQYF.

The rearrangement links TRBV20-1 to TRBJ2-3; tentatively, D is TRBD2 (6 bases). Trimming stripped 6 bases from V and 6 bases from J, with 19 bases between. Germline values: CDR1 DFQATT, CDR2 SNEGSKA (reference sequence). The CDR3 is 14 amino acids. CDR3 bases: TGCAGTGCAAGCCGGGGACTCCCGTTGGATACGCAGTATTTT. Residues: CSASRGLPLDTQYF.

This rearrangement joins TRBV6-2 or TRBV6-3 to TRBJ2-2; 9 nucleotides agree with TRBD1. The CDR3 consists of 19 residues. V was clipped by 8 bases and J by 4 bases; unmatched bases: 20. In germline, CDR1 is MNHEY, CDR2 SVGEGT. The CDR3 spells CASGAPRYRGLASTGELFF. CDR3 coding DNA: TGTGCCAGCGGAGCCCCTCGGTACAGGGGGCTCGCGAGCACCGGGGAGCTGTTTTTT.

The chain is built from TRBV19 and TRBJ1-2; D uncertain. Germline V gene data show CDR1 as LNHDA and CDR2 as SQIVND (reference sequence). The CDR3 is made up of 13 amino acids. V was shortened by 3 bases and J by 5 bases, with 10 bases between the two germline ends. The DNA of the CDR3 is TGTGCCAGTAGTATCAGGTCTGCTTATGGCTACACCTTC. Its protein is CASSIRSAYGYTF. The full variable domain, its missing parts supplied by reference TRBV19 and TRBJ1-2, is DGGITQSPKYLFRKEGQNVTLSCEQNLNHDAMYWYRQDPGQGLRLIYYSQIVNDFQKGDIAEGYSVSREKKESFPLTVTSAQKNPTAFYLCASSIRSAYGYTFGSGTRLTVV.

The J gene is TRBJ1-6, the V gene TRBV7-9; 7 bases line up with TRBD1. Germline assignment: CDR1 SEHNR and CDR2 FQNEAQ (reference sequence). The V gene end was trimmed by 3 bases and the J gene end by 7 bases; junction bases not matched to a gene: 12. This CDR3 is 17 amino acids long. In DNA form, the CDR3 reads TGTGCCAGCAGCTTGACAGGGATAGGCAGGGGAAATTCACCCCTCCACTTT. As protein: CASSLTGIGRGNSPLHF.

V and J are TRBV6-1 and TRBJ1-5; D is uncertain. The germline V gene encodes CDR1 MNHNS and CDR2 SASEGT. Trimming stripped 0 bases from V and 3 bases from J, with 18 bases between. There are 18 residues in the CDR3. Written as DNA, the CDR3 is TGTGCCAGCAGTGAAGCGAGGATTGGTTGGTATGACAATCAGCCCCAGCATTTT. It encodes CASSEARIGWYDNQPQHF.

V usage is TRBV15 and J usage is TRBJ2-4; D unresolved. This CDR3 contains 13 residues. V was pared by 0 bases and J by 11 bases, with 11 bases between. Looked up from germline, CDR1 is LNHNV and CDR2 is YYDKDF (reference sequence). The CDR3 sequence is CATSRDVRGLQYF. The CDR3 DNA follows: TGTGCCACCAGCAGAGATGTCCGCGGCCTTCAGTACTTC.

The J gene is TRBJ2-3, the V gene TRBV18; D is uncertain. This CDR3 comprises 16 residues. Germline lookup yields CDR1 KGHSH and CDR2 LQKENI. The V end was cut by 2 bases, the J end by 0 bases, with 12 bases between. CDR3 sequence (DNA): TGTGCCAGCTCACCAGTCGTTTTGGCAAGCACAGATACGCAGTATTTT. Amino acids: CASSPVVLASTDTQYF.

V gene TRBV11-2 combines with J gene TRBJ1-1, with D perhaps matching TRBD1 (5 bases). The V gene's germline CDR1 is SGHAT and CDR2 FQNNGV. Trimming removed 5 bases at V and 8 bases at J, with 15 bases between. There are 13 residues in the CDR3. CDR3 nucleotide sequence: TGTGCCAGCAGCCCCCATACGACAGTCGAAGCTTTCTTT. Translating it yields CASSPHTTVEAFF.

The V call is TRBV2, the J call TRBJ1-2, with 8 bases fitting TRBD1. Germline CDR1 reads SNHLY; CDR2 reads FYNNEI. This CDR3 contains 13 residues. Trimming took 6 bases from V and 8 from J; bases not matched to a gene: 8. CDR3 loop: CASSLDRGGGYTF. DNA of the CDR3: TGTGCCAGCAGCCTCGACAGGGGAGGAGGCTACACCTTC. The full variable domain, rest sourced from reference TRBV2 and TRBJ1-2, is EPEVTQTPSHQVTQMGQEVILRCVPISNHLYFYWYRQILGQKVEFLVSFYNNEISEKSEIFDDQFSVERPDGSNFTLKIRSTKLEDSAMYFCASSLDRGGGYTFGSGTRLTVV.

The gene calls are TRBV19 and TRBJ1-1; TRBD1 agrees at 9 bases. The germline CDR1 and CDR2 sequences are LNHDA and SQIVND (reference sequence). The V gene end was trimmed by 7 bases and the J gene end by 2 bases; junction bases not matched to a gene: 8. This CDR3 region has 15 residues. This CDR3 reads CASIPDRGYNTEAFF. DNA of the CDR3: TGTGCCAGTATTCCGGACAGGGGCTACAACACTGAAGCTTTCTTT.